This T cell receptor beta chain was retrieved from a study of cytomegalovirus exposure and HLA in healthy donors. PCR amplification relied on 60 Vbeta primers (plus 13 Jbeta primers). Method: immunoSEQ multiplex PCR; TCRdb's copy keeps in-frame clones and lacks some. The repertoire consists of around 120,000 clones, with 70% to 80% occurring once and the leading ten covering roughly 4.3%. Healthy bone marrow donors supplied every sample. The V end was cut by 5 bases, the J end by 3 bases, with 14 bases between. Looked up from germline, CDR1 is SEHNR and CDR2 is FQNEAQ (reference sequence). The CDR3 has 15 residues. Study-level points and caveats: In a later analysis, parvovirus B19, influenza, CMV and Epstein-Barr virus appeared linked to several top co-occurrence clusters. Earlier analysis looked at TCR beta V segments, and most were productive about 87% or about 30% of the time.

This clone was counted once. As yet, its antigen is unknown. This clonotype originated in a man aged 30-40 years in good health and CMV-seropositive. V and J are TRBV7-9 and TRBJ2-1, with D possibly TRBD1 on 5 matching bases. The sequenced sample consisted of PBMCs. The CDR3 reads CASSPTEPLYNEQFF. The DNA of the CDR3 is TGTGCCAGCAGCCCGACAGAACCCCTCTACAATGAGCAGTTCTTC.